This is a list of T cell receptor beta chains from one sample in a study of control samples from healthy donors and cancer patients. Sequencing used immunoSEQ multiplex PCR; TCRdb keeps in-frame clones, though not all of them. The table records tens of thousands of clones, roughly 82% of them present only once. Sequencing was performed on blood. All receptors come from a woman aged 60-75 years in good health. Both conserved end residues are part of each CDR3. D genes are given only for firm matches. Some rows have no size entry. The others give once, few or many, or a class for an expanded clone.

TRBJ1-6 NA NA TRBV2 TGTGCCAGCAGTGGAGGTGGGGCCGGGAATTCACCCCTCCACTTT CASSGGGAGNSPLHF
TRBJ1-2 NA NA TRBV7-2 TGTGCCAGCAGTTCACAGGGTAGTGGCTACACCTTC CASSSQGSGYTF
TRBJ2-7 NA TRBD2 TRBV5-1 TGCGCCAGCAGCGGGAGGGGTAAGGACGAGCAGTACTTC CASSGRGKDEQYF
TRBJ2-7 NA TRBD1 TRBV18 TGTGCCAGCTCACCAGGGGACAGATACGAGCAGTACTTC CASSPGDRYEQYF
TRBJ2-3 NA TRBD1 TRBV5-1 TGCGCCAGCAGATGGGGACAGGGGACAGATACGCAGTATTTT CASRWGQGTDTQYF
TRBJ1-5 NA NA TRBV3-1/TRBV3-2 TGTGCCAGCAGCCGACAGGCGAACAATCAGCCCCAGCATTTT CASSRQANNQPQHF
TRBJ1-2 NA NA TRBV10-1 TGCGCCAGCAGTGAGAGGCGGACCTATGGCTACACCTTC CASSERRTYGYTF
TRBJ2-3 NA NA TRBV10-3 TGTGCCATCAGTGAACGGGGGAGCGCAGATACGCAGTATTTT CAISERGSADTQYF
TRBJ1-2 few NA TRBV28 TGTGCCAGCAGTTTATCGGGAGGAAGAATCTATGGCTACACCTTC CASSLSGGRIYGYTF
TRBJ1-3 NA NA TRBV7-2 TGTGCCAGCAGCTTAGGGGGAGGAGCTACTGGAAACACCATATATTTT CASSLGGGATGNTIYF
TRBJ2-3 NA TRBD2 TRBV11-2 TGTGCCAGCAGCTTATCCCCCGGGACTAGCGGCACAGATACGCAGTATTTT CASSLSPGTSGTDTQYF
TRBJ1-4 NA TRBD1 TRBV12-5 TGTGCTAGTGGTTTGGCTTTAACCGGGACAGCTTTCGTTAATGAAAAACTGTTTTTT CASGLALTGTAFVNEKLFF
TRBJ2-5 once NA TRBV5-6 TGTGCCAGCAGCTTGGTCGGGACCGGGGAGACCCAGTACTTC CASSLVGTGETQYF
TRBJ1-1 NA TRBD1 TRBV19 TGTGCCAGTAGCCAAACACAGGGGGCGCGGACTGAAGCTTTCTTT CASSQTQGARTEAFF
TRBJ1-3 NA NA TRBV21-1 TGTGCCAGCAGCCCGGACAGGCCAACCTCTGGAAACACCATATATTTT CASSPDRPTSGNTIYF
TRBJ2-2 NA NA TRBV5-1 TGCGCCAGCAGCGCCGCAGGGCCGAACACCGGGGAGCTGTTTTTT CASSAAGPNTGELFF
TRBJ1-2 NA NA TRBV29-1 TGCAGCGGTGAAGGACAGCCTTATGGCTACACCTTC CSGEGQPYGYTF
TRBJ1-4 NA NA TRBV3-1/TRBV3-2 TGTGCCAGCAGCTTCCGGGACACTAATGAAAAACTGTTTTTT CASSFRDTNEKLFF
TRBJ1-1 NA NA TRBV12-3/TRBV12-4 TGTGCCAGCAGGGTAGGTGAGAACACTGAAGCTTTCTTT CASRVGENTEAFF
TRBJ1-1 once NA TRBV6-5 TGTGCCAGCCCCCGGGTTCCGAACACTGAAGCTTTCTTT CASPRVPNTEAFF